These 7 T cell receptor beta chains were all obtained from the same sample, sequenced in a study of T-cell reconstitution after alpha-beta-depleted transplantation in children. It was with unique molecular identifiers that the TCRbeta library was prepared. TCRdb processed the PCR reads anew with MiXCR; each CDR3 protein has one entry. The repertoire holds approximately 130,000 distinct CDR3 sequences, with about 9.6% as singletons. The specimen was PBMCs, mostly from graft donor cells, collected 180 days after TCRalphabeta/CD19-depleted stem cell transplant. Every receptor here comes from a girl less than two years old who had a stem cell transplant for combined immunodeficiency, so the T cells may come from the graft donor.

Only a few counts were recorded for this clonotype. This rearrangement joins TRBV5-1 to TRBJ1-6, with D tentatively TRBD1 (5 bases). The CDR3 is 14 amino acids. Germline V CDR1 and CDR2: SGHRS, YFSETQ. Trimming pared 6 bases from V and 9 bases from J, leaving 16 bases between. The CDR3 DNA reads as TGCGCCAGCACGTATTTGGGGCCAACTTCACCCCTCCACTTT. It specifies CASTYLGPTSPLHF.

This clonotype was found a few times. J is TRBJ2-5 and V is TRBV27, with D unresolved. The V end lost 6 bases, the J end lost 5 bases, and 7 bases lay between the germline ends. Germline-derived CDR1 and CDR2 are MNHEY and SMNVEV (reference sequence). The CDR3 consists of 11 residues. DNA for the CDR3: TGTGCCAGCAGGGGAAAGGAGACCCAGTACTTC. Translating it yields CASRGKETQYF.

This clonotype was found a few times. The CDR3 bases are TGCAGCGTTGCTCACAGGAGGGAGACCCAGTACTTC. Protein sequence: CSVAHRRETQYF. The gene calls are TRBV29-1 and TRBJ2-5; D might be TRBD1 or TRBD2, each matching 5 bases. The CDR3 loop spans 12 amino acids. Per germline, CDR1 SQVTM and CDR2 ANQGSEA. The V end was cut by 4 bases, the J end by 5 bases, with 11 bases between.

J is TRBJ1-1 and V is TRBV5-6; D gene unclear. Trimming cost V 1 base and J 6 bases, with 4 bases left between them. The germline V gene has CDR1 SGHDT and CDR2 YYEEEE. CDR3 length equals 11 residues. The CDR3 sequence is CASSLRAEAFF. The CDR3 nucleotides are TGTGCCAGCAGCTTGCGCGCTGAAGCTTTCTTT. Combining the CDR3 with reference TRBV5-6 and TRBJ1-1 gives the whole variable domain DAGVTQSPTHLIKTRGQQVTLRCSPKSGHDTVSWYQQALGQGPQFIFQYYEEEERQRGNFPDRFSGHQFPNYSSELNVNALLLGDSALYLCASSLRAEAFFGQGTRLTVV.

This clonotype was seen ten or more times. In nucleotides, the CDR3 is TGCAGTGCTGATCCCTGGAACACTGAAGCTTTCTTT. Protein product: CSADPWNTEAFF. The V and J genes are TRBV20-1 and TRBJ1-1; D gene uncertain. The germline gives CDR1 DFQATT, CDR2 SNEGSKA (reference sequence). The CDR3 runs 12 residues. V gave up 5 bases and J gave up 1 base, with 8 bases separating them.

The CDR3 DNA reads TGCGCCAGCAGCTTGAGTCTAGCCGGCACCGGGGAGCTGTTTTTT. Its protein is CASSLSLAGTGELFF. The V call is TRBV5-1, the J call TRBJ2-2, with D possibly matching TRBD2 (5 bases). The CDR3 loop spans 15 amino acids. Germline V lookup: CDR1 SGHRS, CDR2 YFSETQ. Trimming removed 1 base at V and 4 bases at J, with 11 bases between.

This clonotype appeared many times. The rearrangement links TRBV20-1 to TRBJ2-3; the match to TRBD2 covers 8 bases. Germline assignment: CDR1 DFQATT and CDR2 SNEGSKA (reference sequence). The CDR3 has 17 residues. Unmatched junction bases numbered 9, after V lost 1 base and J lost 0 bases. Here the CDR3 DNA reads TGCAGTGCTAGAGTTGGAGCGGGGGCGATTAGCACAGATACGCAGTATTTT. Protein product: CSARVGAGAISTDTQYF.